The 27 T cell receptor beta chains below come from one sample, sequenced in a study of early T cells in non-severe SARS-CoV-2 infection. One entry per CDR3 protein, called by TCRdb with MiXCR from the 5' RACE reads. The table records about 64,000 distinct CDR3 sequences, roughly a sixth of them present only once. Material: whole blood, obtained at baseline. All receptors derive from an adult who was a healthcare worker with PCR-confirmed SARS-CoV-2 infection or an uninfected control (not recorded which).

This rearrangement joins TRBV4-1 to TRBJ2-7; TRBD2 matches 10 bases. The CDR3 spans 15 residues. The J segment lost 5 bases and the V segment lost 4 bases, leaving 8 bases of the junction unmatched. Germline CDR1 MGHRA, CDR2 YSYEKL. The CDR3 DNA is TGCGCCAGCAGCCGGGAAAGACTAGCGGGCCACGAGCAGTACTTC. This gives the protein CASSRERLAGHEQYF.

This clonotype was found a few times. V usage is TRBV6-1 and J usage is TRBJ1-1, with D uncertain. This CDR3 is built from 15 residues. Germline lookup yields CDR1 MNHNS and CDR2 SASEGT. V was pared by 6 bases and J by 0 bases, with 14 bases between. For the CDR3, the DNA is TGTGCCAGCAGGGCGCCAGCTAATATGAACACTGAAGCTTTCTTT. Its protein is CASRAPANMNTEAFF.

The chain employs TRBV9 and TRBJ2-7; 7 bases line up with TRBD1. CDR3 size: 14 residues. The germline CDR1 and CDR2 sequences are SGDLS and YYNGEE. Trimming at V came to 4 bases and at J to 2 bases, leaving 6 bases not matched to a gene. DNA of the CDR3: TGTGCCAGCAGCCCGGACAGGCTTACCTACGAGCAGTACTTC. This codes for CASSPDRLTYEQYF.

The J gene is TRBJ1-1, the V gene TRBV24-1; tentatively, D is TRBD1 (6 bases). The V end lost 1 base, the J end lost 10 bases, and 15 bases lay between the germline ends. From germline, CDR1 is KGHDR and CDR2 SFDVKD. This CDR3 comprises 14 residues. Here the CDR3 DNA reads TGTGCCACCAGTGATTTTACGGGGGCAAAAGGAGCTTTCTTT. This encodes CATSDFTGAKGAFF.

This clonotype was counted ten times or more. V gene TRBV5-5 combines with J gene TRBJ2-7; D call uncertain. Trimming pared 4 bases from V and 3 bases from J, leaving 11 bases between. Germline V gene sequence: CDR1 SGHKS, CDR2 YYEKEE (reference sequence). This CDR3 contains 13 residues. The CDR3 sequence: CASSPGPDYEQYF. The CDR3 coding sequence is TGTGCCAGCAGCCCCGGACCAGACTACGAGCAGTACTTC.

The table lists this clonotype with a few counts. The chain is built from TRBV28 and TRBJ2-1, with TRBD2 matching 9 bases. The germline V gene encodes CDR1 MDHEN and CDR2 SYDVKM. The J segment lost 4 bases and the V segment lost 6 bases, leaving 7 bases of the junction unmatched. The CDR3 has 15 residues. CDR3 residues: CASRSRGGWYNEQFF. CDR3 in DNA: TGTGCCAGCAGATCGCGGGGGGGCTGGTACAATGAGCAGTTCTTC. Drawing the rest from reference TRBV28 and TRBJ2-1, the complete variable domain is DVKVTQSSRYLVKRTGEKVFLECVQDMDHENMFWYRQDPGLGLRLIYFSYDVKMKEKGDIPEGYSVSREKKERFSLILESASTNQTSMYLCASRSRGGWYNEQFFGPGTRLTVL.

The chain employs TRBV20-1 and TRBJ2-7; TRBD2 might be the D (5 bases). The germline gives CDR1 DFQATT, CDR2 SNEGSKA (reference sequence). Trimming left V 6 bases short and J 3 bases short, with 15 bases between. The CDR3 loop spans 13 amino acids. The CDR3 nucleotides read TGCAGTGCCAGGCGGGTAGCGAGCTACGAGCAGTACTTC. This translates into CSARRVASYEQYF.

This clonotype was counted ten times or more. The chain joins TRBV20-1 to TRBJ1-1; D remains ambiguous. The CDR3 has 15 amino acids. V was shortened by 3 bases and J by 0 bases, with 14 bases between the two germline ends. Germline loops: CDR1 DFQATT, CDR2 SNEGSKA (reference sequence). Here the CDR3 reads CSASTPRGMNTEAFF. The CDR3 nucleotides read TGCAGTGCTAGTACTCCGCGTGGTATGAACACTGAAGCTTTCTTT.

V gene TRBV2 combines with J gene TRBJ2-3; 8 positions match TRBD1. Germline lookup yields CDR1 SNHLY and CDR2 FYNNEI. V dropped 8 bases and J dropped 7; count of bases not matched to a gene: 5. The CDR3 runs to 12 residues. Here the CDR3 reads CASVGTGNTQYF. DNA for the CDR3: TGTGCCAGCGTTGGGACAGGCAATACGCAGTATTTT. The variable domain in full, completed from reference TRBV2 and TRBJ2-3, reads EPEVTQTPSHQVTQMGQEVILRCVPISNHLYFYWYRQILGQKVEFLVSFYNNEISEKSEIFDDQFSVERPDGSNFTLKIRSTKLEDSAMYFCASVGTGNTQYFGPGTRLTVL.

The V and J genes are TRBV20-1 and TRBJ2-3; 8 bases map to TRBD1. The CDR3 totals 14 residues. CDR1 is DFQATT, CDR2 SNEGSKA, per germline (reference sequence). Trimming cost V 4 bases and J 1 base; bases outside gene matches: 4. The chain's CDR3 is CSANMGQGTDTQYF. CDR3 nucleotide sequence: TGCAGTGCTAACATGGGACAGGGCACAGATACGCAGTATTTT.

The chain recombines TRBV20-1 with TRBJ2-3, with 11 bases that match TRBD2. The CDR3 is made up of 15 amino acids. Germline loops: CDR1 DFQATT, CDR2 SNEGSKA (reference sequence). The V and J ends lost 6 bases and 3 bases, in that order; junction bases with no gene match: 8. This CDR3 reads CSARRLAGGTDTQYF. DNA of the CDR3: TGCAGTGCCAGACGGCTAGCGGGAGGTACAGATACGCAGTATTTT.

Only a few counts were recorded for this clonotype. This chain joins TRBV12-3 or TRBV12-4 and TRBJ2-2; D gene unclear. This CDR3 has 12 amino acids. V was pared by 6 bases and J by 9 bases, with 11 bases between. Here the CDR3 reads CASRRLGWELFF. In DNA form, the CDR3 reads TGTGCCAGCAGACGCCTAGGTTGGGAGCTGTTTTTT.

This clonotype was seen a few times. This rearrangement joins TRBV10-3 to TRBJ2-1; 7 positions agree with TRBD1. V lost 3 bases, J lost 9 bases, and 2 bases stayed unmatched. Germline lookup yields CDR1 ENHRY and CDR2 SYGVKD. CDR3 length equals 12 residues. The CDR3: CAISDRGLEQFF. The CDR3 bases are TGTGCCATCAGTGATAGGGGGCTTGAGCAGTTCTTC.

The table lists this clonotype with a few counts. The chain carries TRBV6-1 and TRBJ2-2; D unresolved. The ends were cut back, 6 bases at V and 0 bases at J, with 20 bases in the middle. Germline CDR1 is MNHNS and CDR2 is SASEGT. This CDR3 is 18 amino acids long. The CDR3 region has the DNA TGTGCCAGCAGACCCGTGCACTCGGTAATCGCGAACACCGGGGAGCTGTTTTTT. The encoded protein is CASRPVHSVIANTGELFF.

This clonotype appeared many times. The genes are TRBV7-9 and TRBJ1-3; tentatively, D is TRBD1 (5 bases). This CDR3 spans 16 amino acids. CDR1 is SEHNR and CDR2 is FQNEAQ in the germline V gene (reference sequence). The germline V and J ends were trimmed by 2 bases and 0 bases, with 11 bases remaining between them. The CDR3 DNA sequence: TGTGCCAGCAGCTTAACGGGACGCTTCTCTGGAAACACCATATATTTT. It translates to CASSLTGRFSGNTIYF.

This clonotype came up a few times. The chain recombines TRBV20-1 with TRBJ1-1, with D possibly TRBD1 on 5 matching bases. With 4 bases removed from V and 1 base from J, the gap between germline ends came to 10 bases. Germline V gene data show CDR1 as DFQATT and CDR2 as SNEGSKA (reference sequence). The CDR3 has 13 residues. CDR3 loop: CSANRDQNTEAFF. In DNA, the CDR3 is TGCAGTGCTAACCGGGACCAGAACACTGAAGCTTTCTTT.

This clonotype was recorded a few times. The chain recombines TRBV27 with TRBJ1-3, with 9 bases fitting TRBD1. The CDR3 has 15 residues. The V and J ends lost 5 bases and 0 bases, in that order; junction bases with no gene match: 2. The germline V gene has CDR1 MNHEY and CDR2 SMNVEV (reference sequence). The CDR3 is CASSTGGRSGNTIYF. CDR3 bases: TGTGCCAGCAGTACAGGGGGCCGCTCTGGAAACACCATATATTTT.

This clonotype has just a few counts. CDR3: CASSQGDRRISEQYF. DNA for the CDR3: TGTGCCAGCAGCCAGGGGGACAGGCGGATCTCCGAGCAGTACTTC. This sequence joins TRBV6-5 and TRBJ2-7, with TRBD1 identical over 8 bases. This CDR3 is 15 amino acids long. The germline V gene encodes CDR1 MNHEY and CDR2 SVGAGI. Losses at the gene ends were 6 bases for V and 6 bases for J; bases not matched to a gene: 13.

This clonotype was seen repeatedly, ten times or more. V usage is TRBV20-1 and J usage is TRBJ2-5; TRBD1 matches at 12 bases. CDR3 length equals 14 residues. The V and J ends lost 3 bases and 7 bases, in that order; junction bases with no gene match: 6. Germline V CDR1 and CDR2: DFQATT, SNEGSKA (reference sequence). The CDR3, as DNA: TGCAGTGCTAGCCGGGACAGGGGGCTTGGGACCCAGTACTTC. This translates into CSASRDRGLGTQYF.

The chain recombines TRBV30 with TRBJ2-7; TRBD1 or TRBD2 may be the D gene (6 bases each). This CDR3 is built from 14 residues. V lost 2 bases and J 7 bases, leaving 18 bases between the germline ends. From germline, CDR1 is GTSNPN and CDR2 SVGIG (reference sequence). CDR3 in amino acids: CAWSNRRRGREQYF. The CDR3 DNA sequence: TGTGCCTGGAGTAACCGCCGACGGGGGCGAGAGCAGTACTTC.

Only one count was recorded for this clonotype. The chain is built from TRBV7-6 and TRBJ2-7; D not certain. This CDR3 comprises 14 residues. V was cut by 6 bases and J by 9 bases, with 21 bases left in between. Per the germline V gene, CDR1 is SGHVS and CDR2 is FNYEAQ. The DNA of the CDR3 is TGTGCCAGCAGTCGCCTCACCCGGTATATAGGGCAGTACTTC. This encodes CASSRLTRYIGQYF.

This clonotype was seen only a few times. The rearrangement uses TRBV29-1 and TRBJ2-3; TRBD2 is a possible D gene (6 bases). CDR3 length: 15 residues. With 3 bases removed from V and 4 bases from J, the gap between germline ends came to 17 bases. Germline assignment: CDR1 SQVTM and CDR2 ANQGSEA. The CDR3 spells CSVDARAKRADTQYF. In nucleotides, the CDR3 is TGCAGCGTTGATGCTAGGGCTAAGCGGGCAGATACGCAGTATTTT.

This clonotype showed up just a few times. The chain links TRBV27 to TRBJ2-7; a possible D gene is TRBD2 (5 bases). In germline, CDR1 is MNHEY, CDR2 SMNVEV (reference sequence). The V end was cut by 4 bases, the J end by 1 base, with 8 bases between. The CDR3 has 13 amino acids. This CDR3 is CASSSDFSYEQYF. The DNA for the CDR3 is TGTGCCAGCAGTTCGGACTTTTCCTACGAGCAGTACTTC.

This clonotype was observed a handful of times. The chain links TRBV19 to TRBJ2-2; no definite D call. This CDR3 is 13 amino acids long. Deletions cut 7 bases from V and 1 base from J, with 7 bases between. Germline CDR1 reads LNHDA; CDR2 reads SQIVND (reference sequence). CDR3: CASIFRNTGELFF. CDR3 in DNA: TGTGCCAGTATTTTTCGGAACACCGGGGAGCTGTTTTTT. Drawing the rest from reference TRBV19 and TRBJ2-2, the complete variable domain is DGGITQSPKYLFRKEGQNVTLSCEQNLNHDAMYWYRQDPGQGLRLIYYSQIVNDFQKGDIAEGYSVSREKKESFPLTVTSAQKNPTAFYLCASIFRNTGELFFGEGSRLTVL.

The rearrangement uses TRBV6-6 and TRBJ1-6; D ambiguous. The germline V gene encodes CDR1 MNHNY and CDR2 SVGAGI (reference sequence). V was shortened by 6 bases and J by 2 bases, with 5 bases between the two germline ends. This CDR3 contains 13 residues. For the CDR3, the DNA is TGTGCCAGCAGGGGCACCTATAATTCACCCCTCCACTTT. Translated: CASRGTYNSPLHF.

The rearrangement uses TRBV10-2 and TRBJ2-7; TRBD1 matches 12 bases. The germline CDR1 and CDR2 sequences are WSHSY and SAAADI. Trimming took 5 bases from V and 6 from J; bases not matched to a gene: 8. This CDR3 is built from 15 residues. CDR3 sequence: CASSPPGQGAFEQYF. CDR3 coding DNA: TGCGCCAGCAGTCCACCGGGACAGGGGGCTTTCGAGCAGTACTTC.

This clonotype was seen a few times. V is TRBV7-9 and J is TRBJ2-1; D is undetermined. This CDR3 is 12 amino acids long. Germline assignment: CDR1 SEHNR and CDR2 FQNEAQ (reference sequence). The V gene lost 1 base and the J gene lost 14 bases, with 12 bases spanning the gap. The CDR3, as DNA: TGTGCCAGCAGCTTAGGCTTGGATTTCAAGTTCTTC. Its protein product is CASSLGLDFKFF.